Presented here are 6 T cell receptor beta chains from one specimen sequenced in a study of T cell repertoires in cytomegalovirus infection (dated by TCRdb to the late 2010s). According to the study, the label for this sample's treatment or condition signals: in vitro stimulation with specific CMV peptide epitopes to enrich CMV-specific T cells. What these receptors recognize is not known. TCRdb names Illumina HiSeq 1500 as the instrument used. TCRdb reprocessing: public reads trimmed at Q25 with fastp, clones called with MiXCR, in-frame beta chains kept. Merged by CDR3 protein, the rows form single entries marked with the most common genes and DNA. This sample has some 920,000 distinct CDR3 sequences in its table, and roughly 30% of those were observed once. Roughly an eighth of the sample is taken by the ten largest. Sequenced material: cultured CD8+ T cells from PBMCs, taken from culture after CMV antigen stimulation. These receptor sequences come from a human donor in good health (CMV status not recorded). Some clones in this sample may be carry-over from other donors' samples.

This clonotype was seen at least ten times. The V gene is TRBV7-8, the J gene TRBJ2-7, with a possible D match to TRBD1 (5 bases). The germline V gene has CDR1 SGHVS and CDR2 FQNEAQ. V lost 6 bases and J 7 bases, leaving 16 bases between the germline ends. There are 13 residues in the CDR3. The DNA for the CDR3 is TGTGCCAGCAGTTCTCGACCAGGGTTAGAGCAGTACTTC. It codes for CASSSRPGLEQYF. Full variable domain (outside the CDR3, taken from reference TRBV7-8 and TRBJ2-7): GAGVSQSPRYKVAKRGQDVALRCDPISGHVSLFWYQQALGQGPEFLTYFQNEAQLDKSGLPSDRFFAERPEGSVSTLKIQRTQQEDSAVYLCASSSRPGLEQYFGPGTRLTVT.

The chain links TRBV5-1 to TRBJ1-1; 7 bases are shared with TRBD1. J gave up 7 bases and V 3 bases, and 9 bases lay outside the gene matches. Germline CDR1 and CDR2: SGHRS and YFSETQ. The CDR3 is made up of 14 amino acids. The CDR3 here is CASSSDQGGLEAFF. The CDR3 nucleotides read TGCGCCAGCAGCTCAGACCAGGGGGGGCTTGAAGCTTTCTTT.

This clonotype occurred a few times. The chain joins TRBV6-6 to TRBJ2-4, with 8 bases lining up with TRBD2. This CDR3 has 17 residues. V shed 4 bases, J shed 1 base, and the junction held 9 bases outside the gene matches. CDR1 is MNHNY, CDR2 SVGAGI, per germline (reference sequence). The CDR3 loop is CASSSLISGNAKNIQYF. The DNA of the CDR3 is TGTGCCAGCAGTTCCCTCATTAGCGGGAACGCCAAAAACATTCAGTACTTC.

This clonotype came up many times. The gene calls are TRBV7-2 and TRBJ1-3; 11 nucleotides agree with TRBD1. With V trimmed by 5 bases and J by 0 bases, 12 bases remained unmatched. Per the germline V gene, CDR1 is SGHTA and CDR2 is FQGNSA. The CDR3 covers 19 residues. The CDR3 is CASSTQRTGGDHSGNTIYF. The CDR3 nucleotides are TGTGCCAGCAGCACTCAAAGGACAGGGGGCGACCACTCTGGAAACACCATATATTTT.

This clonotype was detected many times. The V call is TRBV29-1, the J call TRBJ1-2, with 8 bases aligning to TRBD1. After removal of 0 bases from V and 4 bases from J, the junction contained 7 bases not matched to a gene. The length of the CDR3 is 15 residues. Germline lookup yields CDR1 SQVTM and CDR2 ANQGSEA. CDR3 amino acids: CSVEDRTGHPYGYTF. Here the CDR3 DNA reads TGCAGCGTTGAAGATAGGACAGGGCATCCCTATGGCTACACCTTC.

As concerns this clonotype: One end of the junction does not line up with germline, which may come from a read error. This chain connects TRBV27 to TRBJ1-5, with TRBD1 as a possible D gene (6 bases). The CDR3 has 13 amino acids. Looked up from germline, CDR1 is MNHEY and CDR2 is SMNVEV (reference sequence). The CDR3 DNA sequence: TGTGCCAGCAGCTCAGGGGAGAATCAGCTCCAGCATTTT. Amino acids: CASSSGENQLQHF.